This passage covers 25 T cell receptor beta chains from one sample sequenced in a study of shared clonotypes between healthy human individuals. Profiled with immunoSEQ multiplex PCR; TCRdb holds only in-frame clones, not every one. The sample consists of some 1.5 million clones, around 98% of them appearing once. The sample was naive CD4+ T cells sorted from blood. Subset meaning: CD45RA+ positively selected. These receptor sequences come from a man in his thirties or forties in good health.

The V call is TRBV21-1, the J call TRBJ2-1; the DNA was not used to check the table's D call, TRBD2. TRBV21-1 is noted as a pseudogene. There are 13 residues in the CDR3. As DNA, the CDR3 is TGTGCCAGCAGCAAAGTGTGGTTAGATGAGCAGTTCTTC. Protein sequence: CASSKVWLDEQFF.

The chain recombines TRBV9 with TRBJ2-5, with 7 bases aligning to TRBD2. Germline lookup yields CDR1 SGDLS and CDR2 YYNGEE. The CDR3 runs 17 residues. V shed 0 bases, J shed 1 base, and the junction held 9 bases outside the gene matches. CDR3 in DNA: TGTGCCAGCAGCGTAGATCCCCCAGCGGGAATCCAAGAGACCCAGTACTTC. The encoded protein is CASSVDPPAGIQETQYF.

This chain uses TRBV28 with TRBJ1-2; D gene ambiguous. CDR3 length equals 14 residues. V lost 6 bases, J lost 4 bases, and 15 bases lay in between. Germline V gene lookup returns CDR1 MDHEN and CDR2 SYDVKM. The CDR3 reads CASSPQALLYGYTF. The DNA for the CDR3 is TGTGCCAGCAGCCCCCAAGCACTGCTCTATGGCTACACCTTC.

The J gene is TRBJ2-2, the V gene TRBV14; D is unresolved. The CDR3 extends over 15 amino acids. Looked up from germline, CDR1 is SGHDN and CDR2 is FVKESK. Trimming took 3 bases from V and 6 from J, leaving 14 bases between them. This CDR3 is CASSQNTPGPGELFF. The CDR3 coding sequence is TGTGCCAGCAGCCAGAACACCCCCGGCCCCGGGGAGCTGTTTTTT.

The CDR3 DNA follows: TGTGCCAGCTCACCCACCTTATTTGGGGCCAACGTCCTGACTTTC. Protein product: CASSPTLFGANVLTF. The chain combines TRBV18 with TRBJ2-6; D is undetermined. The germline gives CDR1 KGHSH, CDR2 LQKENI. This CDR3 contains 15 residues. V was pared by 3 bases and J by 3 bases, with 9 bases between.

Points on this clone: Other nucleotide sequences from this sample produce the same CDR3. V and J are TRBV11-2 and TRBJ1-5; no clear D gene. V was pared by 4 bases and J by 2 bases, with 6 bases between. This CDR3 has 13 amino acids. From germline, CDR1 is SGHAT and CDR2 FQNNGV. The CDR3 reads CASSSRGNQPQHF. In DNA, the CDR3 is TGTGCCAGCAGCTCGCGGGGCAATCAGCCCCAGCATTTT. The variable domain in full, with the rest retrieved from reference TRBV11-2 and TRBJ1-5, is EAGVAQSPRYKIIEKRQSVAFWCNPISGHATLYWYQQILGQGPKLLIQFQNNGVVDDSQLPKDRFSAERLKGVDSTLKIQPAKLEDSAVYLCASSSRGNQPQHFGDGTRLSIL.

The CDR3 reads CASSLRSGGRSGNTIYF. DNA of the CDR3: TGTGCCAGCAGCTTACGTTCAGGGGGGAGGTCTGGAAACACCATATATTTT. This chain links TRBV11-2 with TRBJ1-3; 7 nucleotides line up with TRBD1. Trimming removed 2 bases from V and 1 base from J; junction bases left unmatched: 8. This CDR3 is 17 amino acids long. Per germline, CDR1 SGHAT and CDR2 FQNNGV.

The rearrangement uses TRBV27 and TRBJ2-1, with a tentative D call TRBD2 (6 bases). The CDR3 runs to 16 residues. V was cut by 6 bases and J by 2 bases, with 17 bases left in between. The germline V gene encodes CDR1 MNHEY and CDR2 SMNVEV (reference sequence). Here the CDR3 reads CASSYLTRGPYNEQFF. CDR3 DNA sequence: TGTGCCAGCAGCTATTTGACTAGAGGTCCCTACAATGAGCAGTTCTTC.

This clone was recorded only once. CDR3 residues: CASSLGYNEKLFF. DNA of the CDR3: TGTGCCAGCAGCTTAGGGTATAATGAAAAACTGTTTTTT. V gene TRBV7-9 combines with J gene TRBJ1-4; D is ambiguous. Trimming took 1 base from V and 4 from J, leaving 4 bases between them. The CDR3 runs to 13 residues. Germline CDR1 and CDR2: SEHNR and FQNEAQ (reference sequence). The full variable domain, its missing parts supplied by reference TRBV7-9 and TRBJ1-4, is DTGVSQNPRHKITKRGQNVTFRCDPISEHNRLYWYRQTLGQGPEFLTYFQNEAQLEKSRLLSDRFSAERPKGSFSTLEIQRTEQGDSAMYLCASSLGYNEKLFFGSGTQLSVL.

The genes are TRBV19 and TRBJ1-5, with 9 bases lining up with TRBD1. From germline, CDR1 is LNHDA and CDR2 SQIVND (reference sequence). This CDR3 spans 15 amino acids. With V trimmed by 4 bases and J by 5 bases, 6 bases remained unmatched. In DNA, the CDR3 is TGTGCCAGTAGTACCCACAGGGGGCCCTATCAGCCCCAGCATTTT. The encoded protein is CASSTHRGPYQPQHF.

This clone was observed a single time. V gene TRBV5-5 combines with J gene TRBJ2-7, with D tentatively TRBD2 (5 bases). Trimming left V 3 bases short and J 4 bases short, with 20 bases between. This CDR3 region has 16 residues. In germline, CDR1 is SGHKS, CDR2 YYEKEE (reference sequence). The CDR3: CASSSNPSGGIYEQYF. The CDR3 bases are TGTGCCAGCAGCTCCAACCCATCCGGAGGCATATACGAGCAGTACTTC.

This chain joins TRBV18 and TRBJ2-3; 8 nucleotides agree with TRBD2. This CDR3 contains 17 residues. From germline, CDR1 is KGHSH and CDR2 LQKENI. Trimming at V came to 2 bases and at J to 4 bases, leaving 11 bases not matched to a gene. The CDR3 loop is CASSPKRREGLADTQYF. The DNA of the CDR3 is TGTGCCAGCTCACCAAAGCGACGGGAGGGCCTTGCAGATACGCAGTATTTT. The variable domain in full, with the rest retrieved from reference TRBV18 and TRBJ2-3, is NAGVMQNPRHLVRRRGQEARLRCSPMKGHSHVYWYRQLPEEGLKFMVYLQKENIIDESGMPKERFSAEFPKEGPSILRIQQVVRGDSAAYFCASSPKRREGLADTQYFGPGTRLTVL.

This clone was recorded only once. The chain recombines TRBV6-1 with TRBJ2-3; 8 bases agree with TRBD1. Trimming cost V 1 base and J 6 bases; bases outside gene matches: 6. CDR3 size: 15 residues. Looked up from germline, CDR1 is MNHNS and CDR2 is SASEGT. CDR3 nucleotides: TGTGCCAGCAGTGAAGGGACAGGGCGTTCGGATACGCAGTATTTT. This encodes CASSEGTGRSDTQYF.

The rearrangement joins TRBV27 to TRBJ1-5, with TRBD1 matching over 8 bases. CDR3 size: 14 residues. The V and J ends lost 6 bases and 5 bases, in that order; junction bases with no gene match: 6. Germline-derived CDR1 and CDR2 are MNHEY and SMNVEV (reference sequence). Here the CDR3 reads CASSRTGRYQPQHF. CDR3 in DNA: TGTGCCAGCAGCCGGACAGGGAGGTATCAGCCCCAGCATTTT.

The chain combines TRBV19 with TRBJ2-2; 10 bases agree with TRBD2. CDR3 length: 16 amino acids. Germline-derived CDR1 and CDR2 are LNHDA and SQIVND (reference sequence). J lost 7 bases, V lost 3 bases, and 8 bases had no gene match. This CDR3 is CASSIQAGGGSGELFF. CDR3 nucleotides: TGTGCCAGTAGTATCCAAGCGGGAGGGGGTAGCGGGGAGCTGTTTTTT.

The chain carries TRBV29-1 and TRBJ1-2; D ambiguous. The CDR3 contains 11 residues. Germline V CDR1 and CDR2: SQVTM, ANQGSEA. V was cut by 5 bases and J by 6 bases, with 10 bases left in between. CDR3 protein: CSVSAGHGYTF. In DNA, the CDR3 is TGCAGCGTTTCAGCCGGTCATGGCTACACCTTC.

This sequence joins TRBV11-2 and TRBJ2-7; unclear D gene. V gave up 0 bases and J gave up 2 bases, with 8 bases separating them. Germline CDR1 and CDR2: SGHAT and FQNNGV. The CDR3 is made up of 14 amino acids. CDR3 region: CASSLDSRTYEQYF. As DNA, the CDR3 is TGTGCCAGCAGCTTAGACTCCAGAACCTACGAGCAGTACTTC.

The V and J genes are TRBV5-1 and TRBJ2-7; 15 bases map to TRBD2. This CDR3 is 17 amino acids long. Trimming at V came to 3 bases and at J to 3 bases, leaving 7 bases not matched to a gene. CDR1 is SGHRS and CDR2 is YFSETQ in the germline V gene. The CDR3 DNA sequence: TGCGCCAGCAGCTCCGGACTAGCGGGAGGGCCATTCTACGAGCAGTACTTC. Translated: CASSSGLAGGPFYEQYF.

V usage is TRBV6-1 and J usage is TRBJ2-2; D is unclear. This CDR3 region has 14 residues. V gave up 6 bases and J gave up 2 bases, with 10 bases separating them. Germline values: CDR1 MNHNS, CDR2 SASEGT. The CDR3 sequence: CASRALSNTGELFF. The CDR3, as DNA: TGTGCCAGCAGGGCACTTTCTAACACCGGGGAGCTGTTTTTT.

CDR3 nucleotide sequence: TGTGCCAGCAGCTTGGCCCCGGGACAAGGTACAGATACGCAGTATTTT. As protein: CASSLAPGQGTDTQYF. The chain has TRBV5-6 and TRBJ2-3; a possible D gene is TRBD1 (6 bases). The germline V gene encodes CDR1 SGHDT and CDR2 YYEEEE. V was clipped by 0 bases and J by 3 bases, with 14 bases between them. CDR3 length: 16 amino acids.

V usage is TRBV15 and J usage is TRBJ1-3; D gene uncertain. The CDR3 length is 16 residues. V was pared by 0 bases and J by 0 bases, with 9 bases between. Germline loops: CDR1 LNHNV, CDR2 YYDKDF (reference sequence). The CDR3 DNA reads TGTGCCACCAGCAGAGAAGGGTTACTCTCTGGAAACACCATATATTTT. This sequence encodes CATSREGLLSGNTIYF.

V usage is TRBV10-3 and J usage is TRBJ2-7, with 8 bases fitting TRBD1. V dropped 4 bases and J dropped 3; count of bases not matched to a gene: 8. This CDR3 region has 15 residues. The germline CDR1 and CDR2 sequences are ENHRY and SYGVKD. In DNA, the CDR3 is TGTGCCATCAGTGGTTCCGGGACAGGTATCTACGAGCAGTACTTC. Translated, it gives CAISGSGTGIYEQYF.

The V call is TRBV18, the J call TRBJ1-2; the D is unclear. The V end lost 3 bases, the J end lost 7 bases, and 9 bases lay between the germline ends. The germline gives CDR1 KGHSH, CDR2 LQKENI. The length of the CDR3 is 12 residues. CDR3 residues: CASSPISGGYTF. The CDR3 DNA reads TGTGCCAGCTCACCCATCTCAGGTGGCTACACCTTC.

CDR3 DNA sequence: TGTGCCAGCAGCGTAGACAGGGTGGGGAATTCACCCCTCCACTTT. Translating gives CASSVDRVGNSPLHF. The chain uses TRBV9 and TRBJ1-6, with D maybe TRBD1 (6 bases). V was shortened by 0 bases and J by 7 bases, with 11 bases between the two germline ends. Germline V CDR1 and CDR2: SGDLS, YYNGEE. The CDR3 is 15 amino acids.

With regard to this clone: The sample carries other DNA sequences with the same CDR3. V and J are TRBV11-2 and TRBJ2-7, with D possibly matching TRBD1 (5 bases). Germline CDR1 SGHAT, CDR2 FQNNGV. The CDR3 covers 12 residues. Trimming cost V 5 bases and J 4 bases, with 9 bases left between them. CDR3 in amino acids: CASSRQGYEQYF. The CDR3 nucleotides are TGTGCCAGCAGCCGCCAGGGATACGAGCAGTACTTC. Filled out from reference TRBV11-2 and TRBJ2-7, the complete variable domain reads EAGVAQSPRYKIIEKRQSVAFWCNPISGHATLYWYQQILGQGPKLLIQFQNNGVVDDSQLPKDRFSAERLKGVDSTLKIQPAKLEDSAVYLCASSRQGYEQYFGPGTRLTVT.